The next 2 T cell receptor beta chains were all read from a single sample in a study of regulatory T cells in long-lasting Graves disease. Time point noted: persistent/refractory GD, antithyroid drugs over 5 years with positive TRAb. PBMCs were the source of the RNA used for TCR sequencing. Construction of TCR beta libraries relied on iRepertoire HTBI primers and on Arm-PCR targeting CDR3 regions. From the multiplex PCR reads, TCRdb called clonotypes with MiXCR, one entry per CDR3 protein. The profile covers 650,000 to 700,000 distinct CDR3 sequences, with around 30% appearing a single time and around 42% taken by the ten largest. The material was peripheral blood mononuclear cells (PBMCs), obtained when the disease was refractory, from a patient treated with antithyroid drugs. Receptors originate from a female donor with Graves disease.

V gene TRBV28 combines with J gene TRBJ1-2, with 12 nucleotides matching TRBD1. Germline V gives CDR1 MDHEN, CDR2 SYDVKM. V trimming: 5 bases; J trimming: 3 bases; junction bases outside the gene matches: 10. The CDR3 length is 17 residues. The DNA for the CDR3 is TGTGCCAGCAGTGGCTTTGGGACAGGGGGCTTAGACTATGGCTACACCTTC. This codes for CASSGFGTGGLDYGYTF.

V and J are TRBV12-3 or TRBV12-4 and TRBJ2-7, with a possible D match to TRBD1 (5 bases). There are 14 residues in the CDR3. The V and J ends lost 2 bases and 2 bases respectively, with 10 bases between them. The DNA of the CDR3 is TGTGCCAGCAGTTTATCAACAGGTACCTACGAGCAGTACTTC. This codes for CASSLSTGTYEQYF.